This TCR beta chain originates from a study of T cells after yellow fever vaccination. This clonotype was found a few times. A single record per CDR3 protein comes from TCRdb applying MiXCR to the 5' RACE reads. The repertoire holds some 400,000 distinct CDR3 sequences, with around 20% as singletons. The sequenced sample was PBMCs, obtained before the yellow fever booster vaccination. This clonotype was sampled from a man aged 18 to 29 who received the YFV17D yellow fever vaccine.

The CDR3 DNA reads as TGCGCCAGCAGCTTGGGCTTGGCAGGGGGTAAAGGAGAGACCCAGTACTTC. This sequence encodes CASSLGLAGGKGETQYF. V is TRBV5-1 and J is TRBJ2-5; 7 bases fit TRBD1. V shed 0 bases, J shed 4 bases, and the junction held 12 bases outside the gene matches. Germline CDR1 reads SGHRS; CDR2 reads YFSETQ. This CDR3 spans 17 amino acids.